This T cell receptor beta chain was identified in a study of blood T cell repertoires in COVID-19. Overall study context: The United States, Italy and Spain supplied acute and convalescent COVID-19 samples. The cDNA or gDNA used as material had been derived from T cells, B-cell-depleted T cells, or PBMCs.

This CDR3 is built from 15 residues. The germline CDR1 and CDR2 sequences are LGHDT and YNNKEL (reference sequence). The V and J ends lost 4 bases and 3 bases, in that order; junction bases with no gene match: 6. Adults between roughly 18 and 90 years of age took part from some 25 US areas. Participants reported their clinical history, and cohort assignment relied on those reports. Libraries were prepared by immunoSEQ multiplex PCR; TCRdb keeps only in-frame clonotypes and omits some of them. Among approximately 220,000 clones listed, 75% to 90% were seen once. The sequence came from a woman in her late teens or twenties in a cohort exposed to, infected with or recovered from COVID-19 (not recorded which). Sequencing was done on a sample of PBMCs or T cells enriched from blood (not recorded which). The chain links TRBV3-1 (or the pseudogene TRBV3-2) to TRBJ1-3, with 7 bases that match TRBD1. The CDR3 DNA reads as TGTGCCAGCAGCCCCCGGACAGGATATGGAAACACCATATATTTT. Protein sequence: CASSPRTGYGNTIYF.